Each of the 30 T cell receptor beta chains below was sequenced from the same sample in a study of T cell repertoires in cytomegalovirus infection. TCRdb recomputed calls from the reads with MiXCR, one row per CDR3 protein. The sample records some 300,000 distinct CDR3 sequences, roughly 15% being singletons. Input material: PBMCs. These receptors all come from a human donor in good health (CMV status not recorded). Some clones in this sample may be carry-over from other donors' samples.

This clonotype was counted a few times. The rearrangement links TRBV12-3 or TRBV12-4 to TRBJ2-6, with TRBD1 matching 8 bases. This CDR3 has 17 residues. V lost 2 bases, J lost 2 bases, and 5 bases stayed unmatched. The CDR3 DNA reads TGTGCCAGCAGTTTAAGGGCAGGGGGCACTGGGGCCAACGTCCTGACTTTC. Its translation: CASSLRAGGTGANVLTF.

The chain couples TRBV20-1 to TRBJ2-5, with D tentatively TRBD2 (5 bases). Germline V CDR1 and CDR2: DFQATT, SNEGSKA (reference sequence). The V end was cut by 0 bases, the J end by 7 bases, with 12 bases between. This CDR3 contains 13 residues. Here the CDR3 reads CSAREGSRGTQYF. The DNA of the CDR3 is TGCAGTGCTAGAGAGGGTTCACGGGGGACCCAGTACTTC.

CDR3 nucleotide sequence: TGTGCTAGTGGTACCGTCCCATCCTATGGCTACACCTTC. Translating gives CASGTVPSYGYTF. V is TRBV12-5 and J is TRBJ1-2, with no clear D. Trimming stripped 5 bases from V and 4 bases from J, with 11 bases between. The V gene's germline CDR1 is LGHNT and CDR2 FRNRAP. This CDR3 is built from 13 residues.

This clonotype was observed once. The chain uses TRBV25-1 and TRBJ2-2, with 8 bases aligning to TRBD1. Per germline, CDR1 MGHDK and CDR2 SYGVNS. The V segment lost 7 bases and the J segment 3 bases; nucleotides outside the gene matches: 7. The CDR3 runs to 15 residues. Written as DNA, the CDR3 is TGTGCCAGCACACATGGGGGACAGGACACCGGGGAGCTGTTTTTT. Residues: CASTHGGQDTGELFF. The full variable domain, with the rest looked up from reference TRBV25-1 and TRBJ2-2, is EADIYQTPRYLVIGTGKKITLECSQTMGHDKMYWYQQDPGMELHLIHYSYGVNSTEKGDLSSESTVSRIRTEHFPLTLESARPSHTSQYLCASTHGGQDTGELFFGEGSRLTVL.

This clonotype was picked up many times. J is TRBJ2-3 and V is TRBV7-2; TRBD1 matches 9 bases. From germline, CDR1 is SGHTA and CDR2 FQGNSA. V was clipped by 5 bases and J by 0 bases; unmatched bases: 6. The CDR3 has 16 amino acids. The CDR3 DNA sequence: TGTGCCAGCAGCGCCTACAGGGGGCGCAGCACAGATACGCAGTATTTT. It yields the protein CASSAYRGRSTDTQYF. The full variable domain, completed using reference TRBV7-2 and TRBJ2-3, is GAGVSQSPSNKVTEKGKDVELRCDPISGHTALYWYRQSLGQGLEFLIYFQGNSAPDKSGLPSDRFSAERTGGSVSTLTIQRTQQEDSAVYLCASSAYRGRSTDTQYFGPGTRLTVL.

The table lists this clonotype with a count of one. The chain employs TRBV5-5 and TRBJ1-3, with TRBD1 as a possible D gene (5 bases). Germline V gene data show CDR1 as SGHKS and CDR2 as YYEKEE (reference sequence). The CDR3 contains 19 residues. V was cut by 4 bases and J by 3 bases, with 26 bases left in between. This CDR3 reads CASSPIHRDWPTGGNTIYF. The DNA of the CDR3 is TGTGCCAGCAGCCCGATCCACCGGGACTGGCCCACTGGTGGAAACACCATATATTTT.

This clonotype was seen repeatedly, ten times or more. The chain is built from TRBV19 and TRBJ1-2, with 7 nucleotides matching TRBD1. The CDR3 extends over 14 amino acids. J lost 7 bases, V lost 3 bases, and 8 bases had no gene match. CDR1 is LNHDA and CDR2 is SQIVND in the germline V gene (reference sequence). The CDR3 is CASSILGTDSGYTF. CDR3 nucleotide sequence: TGTGCCAGTAGTATCCTCGGGACAGATAGTGGCTACACCTTC.

This clonotype was found many times. The chain couples TRBV12-3 or TRBV12-4 to TRBJ1-5; the D gene is possibly TRBD1 (5 bases). This CDR3 has 15 amino acids. V lost 3 bases and J 4 bases, leaving 13 bases between the germline ends. The CDR3 DNA is TGTGCCAGCAGTTTTAGACAGACCAGAAATCAGCCCCAGCATTTT. Translating gives CASSFRQTRNQPQHF.

The CDR3 DNA reads TGTGCCAGTAGTATGCCAGGGAGGGGTGGGGCCAACGTCCTGACTTTC. Its translation is CASSMPGRGGANVLTF. The chain joins TRBV19 to TRBJ2-6, with TRBD2 matching 7 bases. Germline CDR1 is LNHDA and CDR2 is SQIVND (reference sequence). Trimming cost V 3 bases and J 3 bases; bases outside gene matches: 5. The CDR3 is made up of 16 amino acids.

J is TRBJ2-1 and V is TRBV4-1; tentatively, D is TRBD1 (6 bases). There are 16 residues in the CDR3. Germline V gives CDR1 MGHRA, CDR2 YSYEKL. Trimming removed 3 bases at V and 0 bases at J, with 12 bases between. The CDR3 DNA follows: TGCGCCAGCAGCCAGACAGGTCTCAGCTCCTACAATGAGCAGTTCTTC. Amino acids: CASSQTGLSSYNEQFF.

This clonotype was counted only a few times. The chain joins TRBV18 to TRBJ1-6; the D is unclear. CDR1 is KGHSH, CDR2 LQKENI, per germline. The ends were cut back, 5 bases at V and 4 bases at J, with 12 bases in the middle. The CDR3 consists of 15 residues. CDR3: CASSTDPPYNSPLHF. The CDR3 DNA sequence: TGTGCCAGCTCAACGGACCCACCGTATAATTCACCCCTCCACTTT.

The V and J genes are TRBV9 and TRBJ2-7; D remains unclear. Trimming took off 0 bases at V and 1 base at J, with 8 bases between the two ends. CDR1 is SGDLS and CDR2 is YYNGEE in the germline V gene. The CDR3 is 14 amino acids. Here the CDR3 reads CASSVGVWSYEQYF. Written as DNA, the CDR3 is TGTGCCAGCAGCGTAGGCGTTTGGTCCTACGAGCAGTACTTC.

The chain uses TRBV7-8 and TRBJ2-3; TRBD2 is a possible D gene (5 bases). CDR3 length: 12 amino acids. The germline V and J ends were trimmed by 4 bases and 4 bases, with 6 bases remaining between them. Germline loops: CDR1 SGHVS, CDR2 FQNEAQ. CDR3 sequence (DNA): TGTGCCAGCAGCTCGGAGGCAGATACGCAGTATTTT. Its translation: CASSSEADTQYF.

This clonotype was recorded many times. This rearrangement joins TRBV6-5 to TRBJ1-5; D unresolved. V was clipped by 6 bases and J by 3 bases, with 9 bases between them. The CDR3 runs to 13 residues. Germline V gene sequence: CDR1 MNHEY, CDR2 SVGAGI. The CDR3 spells CASRARVNQPQHF. DNA for the CDR3: TGTGCCAGCAGAGCTAGGGTCAATCAGCCCCAGCATTTT.

This clonotype has a count of ten or more. This chain links TRBV10-2 with TRBJ1-1, with D possibly being TRBD1 (6 bases). Trimming removed 6 bases at V and 5 bases at J, with 16 bases between. The CDR3 consists of 14 residues. Germline CDR1 is WSHSY and CDR2 is SAAADI. The CDR3 nucleotides are TGCGCCAGCAGGGGGGGGAGGGGGGAGACTGAAGCTTTCTTT. It specifies CASRGGRGETEAFF.

The sample holds a few counts of this clonotype. V and J are TRBV5-1 and TRBJ2-3; 13 bases line up with TRBD2. The CDR3 contains 15 residues. Germline-derived CDR1 and CDR2 are SGHRS and YFSETQ. The ends lost 3 bases at V and 5 bases at J; junction bases unmatched: 3. The DNA for the CDR3 is TGCGCCAGCAGCTCGGGACTAGCGGGGATAGATACGCAGTATTTT. It is translated as CASSSGLAGIDTQYF.

This clonotype was picked up many times. The chain links TRBV20-1 to TRBJ1-1, with D hard to call. The germline V gene has CDR1 DFQATT and CDR2 SNEGSKA (reference sequence). Trimming removed 3 bases from V and 1 base from J, with 12 bases in between. This CDR3 spans 14 amino acids. This chain's CDR3 is CSARPRISNTEAFF. Here the CDR3 DNA reads TGCAGTGCTAGGCCCAGGATTTCGAACACTGAAGCTTTCTTT.

This clonotype was recorded many times. The chain employs TRBV12-3 or TRBV12-4 and TRBJ1-2; D might be TRBD1 (5 bases). V lost 5 bases and J 6 bases, leaving 25 bases between the germline ends. The CDR3 loop spans 17 amino acids. CDR3 nucleotides: TGTGCCAGCAGTCCCAGCCGCCCGTTACGGGGGGTCCATGGCTACACCTTC. This encodes CASSPSRPLRGVHGYTF.

This clonotype was observed a few times. This chain joins TRBV6-6 and TRBJ1-1; 8 bases line up with TRBD1. The CDR3 has 14 amino acids. V lost 6 bases and J lost 3; bases outside the gene matches: 6. Germline CDR1 MNHNY, CDR2 SVGAGI (reference sequence). Here the CDR3 DNA reads TGTGCCAGCAGCCGGGGACAGGAACACACTGAAGCTTTCTTT. This codes for CASSRGQEHTEAFF.

This clonotype was recorded at least ten times. V and J are TRBV12-3 or TRBV12-4 and TRBJ1-1, with 7 bases fitting TRBD1. The CDR3 runs to 13 residues. V dropped 5 bases and J dropped 4; count of bases not matched to a gene: 4. The CDR3 DNA reads TGTGCCAGCAGTGACAGGGAGGGCACTGAAGCTTTCTTT. Protein: CASSDREGTEAFF.

With regard to this clonotype: A junction boundary mismatches the germline segment, possibly from a read error. This sequence joins TRBV7-9 and TRBJ2-1; D ambiguous. The CDR3 contains 14 residues. Germline CDR1 SEHNR, CDR2 FQNEAQ (reference sequence). As DNA, the CDR3 is TGTGCCAGCATCTTAGGGTCCGATGCCTATGAGCAGTTCTTC. Its translation: CASILGSDAYEQFF.

This clonotype was detected many times. The chain combines TRBV7-2 with TRBJ2-3; tentatively, D is TRBD2 (6 bases). CDR1 is SGHTA and CDR2 is FQGNSA in the germline V gene. V was trimmed by 1 base and J by 4 bases, leaving 12 bases between them. The CDR3 has 15 amino acids. This CDR3 reads CASSLGTGVADTQYF. Written as DNA, the CDR3 is TGTGCCAGCAGCTTAGGAACGGGAGTAGCAGATACGCAGTATTTT.

V and J are TRBV14 and TRBJ2-7; a possible D gene is TRBD2 (6 bases). Trimming left V 3 bases short and J 4 bases short, with 16 bases between. The CDR3 spans 15 residues. In germline, CDR1 is SGHDN, CDR2 FVKESK. CDR3 nucleotides: TGTGCCAGCAGCCAGAGTTCCGGGAGTTTATACGAGCAGTACTTC. Translation gives CASSQSSGSLYEQYF.

This clonotype was detected ten times or more. This chain joins TRBV7-9 and TRBJ2-7, with 7 positions matching TRBD1. Germline CDR1 is SEHNR and CDR2 is FQNEAQ (reference sequence). J gave up 2 bases and V 5 bases, and 6 bases lay outside the gene matches. This CDR3 has 14 residues. CDR3 region: CASSPSGTAYEQYF. For the CDR3, the DNA is TGTGCCAGCAGCCCATCCGGGACAGCCTACGAGCAGTACTTC.

This clonotype was seen many times. The chain carries TRBV7-2 and TRBJ2-1, with TRBD2 identical over 9 bases. J gave up 2 bases and V 1 base, and 12 bases lay outside the gene matches. The V gene's germline CDR1 is SGHTA and CDR2 FQGNSA. The CDR3 consists of 19 residues. The CDR3: CASSLVGSGSPGPYNEQFF. DNA of the CDR3: TGTGCCAGCAGCTTAGTGGGTAGCGGGAGCCCTGGGCCCTACAATGAGCAGTTCTTC.

CDR3 sequence reads: CASSVQNTEAFF. CDR3 nucleotide sequence: TGTGCCAGCAGCGTACAGAACACTGAAGCTTTCTTT. J is TRBJ1-1 and V is TRBV7-9; D gene uncertain. V was cut by 5 bases and J by 1 base, with 5 bases left in between. The CDR3 is 12 amino acids. The V gene's germline CDR1 is SEHNR and CDR2 FQNEAQ (reference sequence).

This clonotype was detected ten times or more. The CDR3 nucleotides are TGTGCCAGCAGCCGTCGGGGGACGTTGAACACCGGGGAGCTGTTTTTT. It encodes CASSRRGTLNTGELFF. The genes are TRBV7-2 and TRBJ2-2; perhaps TRBD2 as D (6 bases). The germline CDR1 and CDR2 sequences are SGHTA and FQGNSA. This CDR3 comprises 16 residues. Trimming cost V 5 bases and J 1 base, with 14 bases left between them.

The V and J genes are TRBV4-3 and TRBJ2-7; D might be TRBD1 (6 bases). The germline V gene has CDR1 LGHNA and CDR2 YSLEER. The CDR3 runs 14 residues. The germline V and J ends were trimmed by 0 bases and 3 bases, with 9 bases remaining between them. In DNA, the CDR3 is TGCGCCAGCAGCCAAGAGGTCAGGGGCTACGAGCAGTACTTC. Protein product: CASSQEVRGYEQYF.

Ten or more counts support this clonotype. V usage is TRBV7-8 and J usage is TRBJ2-1; 7 positions agree with TRBD1. The CDR3 is 16 residues long. From germline, CDR1 is SGHVS and CDR2 FQNEAQ. V was pared by 4 bases and J by 3 bases, with 9 bases of the junction left unmatched. The CDR3 protein is CASSSRKGANYNEQFF. The DNA of the CDR3 is TGTGCCAGCAGCTCCAGGAAGGGGGCAAACTACAATGAGCAGTTCTTC.

This clonotype was found many times. The chain links TRBV7-2 to TRBJ2-7; 11 positions match TRBD2. Germline V CDR1 and CDR2: SGHTA, FQGNSA. The V gene end was trimmed by 2 bases and the J gene end by 5 bases; junction bases not matched to a gene: 5. The CDR3 has 15 amino acids. The CDR3 protein is CASSLQVAGGDEQYF. The CDR3 DNA reads as TGTGCCAGCAGCTTACAGGTAGCGGGAGGGGACGAGCAGTACTTC.